This TCR beta chain was recovered during a study of T cell responses to AZD1222 COVID-19 vaccine. Study at large: The study pooled second doses at about 4 or about 12 weeks. Notes on the study in general: Compared with day 0, the breadth and depth of the Spike-specific TCR repertoire rose significantly after two doses of AZD1222. Clonal diversity may have been underestimated in mostly white British donors.

To note about this clone: Its specificity is unknown.

Here immunoSEQ multiplex PCR was the method, and the copy in TCRdb shows in-frame clones only, minus some. In the table there are 75,000 to 100,000 clones, approximately 86% of which are singletons. Per germline, CDR1 SQVTM and CDR2 ANQGSEA. This CDR3 region has 16 residues. V gave up 4 bases and J gave up 0 bases, with 13 bases separating them. This TCR was recovered from an adult in good health. The material was peripheral blood, obtained on day 0 of AZD1222 vaccination. This rearrangement joins TRBV29-1 to TRBJ2-6, with D hard to call. The CDR3 DNA follows: TGCAGCGTTGTCACCAACCTGGGCTCTGGGGCCAACGTCCTGACTTTC. Amino acids: CSVVTNLGSGANVLTF.